The TCR beta chain described here comes from a study of blood T cell repertoires in COVID-19. The assay was immunoSEQ multiplex PCR, and TCRdb's table has in-frame clones only and misses some. This table holds fewer than 400,000 clones, about 86% found once. The CDR3 has 14 residues. V was pared by 7 bases and J by 4 bases, with 17 bases between. Germline lookup yields CDR1 SGHTS and CDR2 YDEGEE. The specimen was PBMCs or T cells enriched from blood (not recorded which). The rearrangement uses TRBV5-8 and TRBJ1-1; D remains ambiguous. The source of this sequence is a woman between 45 and 60 years old who had recovered from COVID-19. The CDR3 DNA sequence: TGTGCCAGCCACTTTCGACTCCCGATCACTGAAGCTTTCTTT. Translated, it gives CASHFRLPITEAFF. The entire variable domain, with the rest obtained from reference TRBV5-8 and TRBJ1-1, is as follows: EAGVTQSPTHLIKTRGQQATLRCSPISGHTSVYWYQQALGLGLQFLLWYDEGEERNRGNFPPRFSGRQFPNYSSELNVNALELEDSALYLCASHFRLPITEAFFGQGTRLTVV.